Listed here is a single TCR beta chain. Its antigen remains unidentified. This specimen comes from a study of CXCR3-negative and CXCR3-positive naive CD8 T cells. General study findings and limits: For the naive subsets, surface CD5 was similar, and TCR strength was inferred from TRB CDR3 properties.

There are 12 residues in the CDR3. Germline V gene lookup returns CDR1 SEHNR and CDR2 FQNEAQ (reference sequence). Researchers reported sorting every CD8+ T cell subset in triplicate, roughly 290,000 cells per sort. With UMI labels, 5' RACE was used to prepare the TRB cDNA libraries. TCRdb processed the 5' RACE reads again and assigns one entry to each CDR3 protein, with no DNA. The listing records 75,000 to 100,000 distinct CDR3 sequences. The sequencing input was naive CXCR3- CD8+ T cells from blood. The sample's subset: CD45RO-CCR7+CD27+CD95- naive CD8+ T cells lacking CXCR3 (TNR3-). This receptor was taken from a human donor in good health. Some clones in this sample may be carry-over from other donors' samples. The J gene is TRBJ1-1, the V gene TRBV7-9. The chain's CDR3 is CASSSGGTEAFF.